This record concerns one T cell receptor beta chain sequence. Its antigen is currently unknown. TCRdb re-called the 5' RACE reads and gives one entry per CDR3 protein, without DNA. This sample's clone table lists roughly 430,000 distinct CDR3 sequences. This CDR3 has 19 residues. Germline loops: CDR1 MNHEY, CDR2 SVGAGI. These data belong to a study of T cells expressing NK-cell markers. Study conclusions and caveats: The study found dominant NKG2C+ clonotypes at about 1.0-7.5% of CD8+ T cells in six donors.

The rearrangement joins TRBV6-5 to TRBJ1-5; the D call of TRBD1 rests on TCRdb alone, since no DNA is present to check it. This receptor was identified in a woman between 18 and 69 years old in good health. The source material was blood T cells: a sorted CD56 or NKG2C T cell subset, CD4+ or CD8+ T cells, or bulk PBMC T cells (not recorded which). CDR3 loop: CASSYGGMSSLYSNQPQHF.